The entry below describes one T cell receptor (beta chain). Its antigen has not been determined. No base quality values were provided; no much bigger clone lies one nucleotide off. At the junction V is shortened by 3 bases and J by 0 bases, with 9 bases in between. The germline V gene specifies SNHLY as CDR1 and FYNNEI as CDR2. The CDR3 runs 15 amino acids, cysteine and phenylalanine included. The retained sequence is limited to the CDR3, 45 bases, with the frame set at the first base. In the prospective study, participants were roughly 18 to 100 years old, resided in about two dozen geographic areas of the United States, and were enrolled through a virtual design. Cohort assignment in the prospective study relied on participant-reported clinical history from a screening survey and a study questionnaire. Exposed participants had been in contact, within 2 weeks of entering the study, with a person who had a PCR-confirmed or clinician-diagnosed case of COVID-19. In the prospective study, mobile phlebotomists collected whole blood, serum and a nasopharyngeal or oropharyngeal swab from each participant. Prospective study participants could optionally give additional blood draws and questionnaires over a roughly 2-month period. Prospective study blood samples were shipped either frozen or at room temperature before DNA extraction.

This entry belongs to a study of blood T cell repertoires in COVID-19 (dated by TCRdb to the early 2020s). Background on the whole study: The collaborator samples originated in the United States, Italy and Spain and spanned the acute and convalescent phases of COVID-19. The sample metadata nearly always contained a de-identified subject ID, COVID-19 status, age in years and sex. The material from the prospective study consisted of cDNA or gDNA derived from T cells, B-cell-depleted T cells, or PBMCs. Where available, HLA class I and class II types were obtained from metadata supplied by the sample provider rather than from assay-based typing. Subjects who had been exposed to COVID-19, were actively infected with it, or had recovered from it provided the deeply sampled blood TCRbeta repertoires that made up the dataset. The repertoires were released in a freely available public database intended as a resource for research on the immune response to SARS-CoV-2. The samples were drawn from the first 160 participants of the ongoing ImmuneRACE study and from under 1,500 subjects provided by 6 global collaborators.

What the research found in general, with its limitations: The amount of clinical and demographic metadata varied by source and participant and was provided uncurated.

TCRbeta CDR3 regions were amplified from genomic DNA using the immunoSEQ Assay, a bias-controlled multiplex PCR. In the original analysis: The number of nucleated cells in each sample was estimated from the amplification of reference gene primers within the assay. To quantify the absolute abundance of each unique TCRbeta CDR3 rearrangement, sequence reads were collapsed and filtered. Productive Simpson clonality was computed per sample as the square root of Simpson's diversity index over productive rearrangements. What TCRdb holds here is the immuneACCESS table cut down to in-frame rearrangements. Part of the clones is not present; checked against another copy, under half of the missing clones reflect an unresolved V gene, and the others are unexplained. V and J calls and clone size are as listed in that table; D and trimming were resolved from the DNA. This sample holds around 320,000 clones; about nine tenths were observed only once. The top ten clonotypes cover under 3% of the sample.

This TCR derives from a woman aged 45-60 years who had been exposed to COVID-19. Sample: PBMCs or T cells enriched from blood (not recorded which). Here the chain combines TRBV2 and TRBJ1-3, with the D gene not clear enough to name. The CDR3 has the sequence CASSEYGSSGNTIYF. The DNA is TGTGCCAGCAGTGAGTACGGTTCCTCTGGAAACACCATATATTTT.